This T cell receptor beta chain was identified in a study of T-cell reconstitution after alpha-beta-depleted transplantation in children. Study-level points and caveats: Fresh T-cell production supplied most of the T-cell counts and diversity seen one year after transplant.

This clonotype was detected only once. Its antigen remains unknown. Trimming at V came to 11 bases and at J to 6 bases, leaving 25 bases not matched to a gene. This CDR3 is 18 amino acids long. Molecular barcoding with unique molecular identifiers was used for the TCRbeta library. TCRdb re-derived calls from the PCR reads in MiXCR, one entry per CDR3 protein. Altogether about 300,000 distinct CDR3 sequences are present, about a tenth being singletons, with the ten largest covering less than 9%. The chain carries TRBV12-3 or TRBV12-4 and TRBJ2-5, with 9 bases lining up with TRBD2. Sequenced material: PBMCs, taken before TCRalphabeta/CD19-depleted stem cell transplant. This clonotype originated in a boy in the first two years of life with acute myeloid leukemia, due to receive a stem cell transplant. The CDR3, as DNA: TGTGCCTTCAGTCCGATGGGACAGCTTAGCGGGAGTAAAAAGACCCAGTACTTC. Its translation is CAFSPMGQLSGSKKTQYF.